The rows below give T cell receptor beta chains drawn from one sample of a study of CD8 T cells in Susac syndrome. Via MiXCR, TCRdb re-called the immunoSEQ multiplex PCR reads, giving one row per CDR3 protein. The table has 150,000 to 200,000 distinct CDR3 sequences, approximately 94% seen once. The source material was CD4+ T cells from PBMCs. The receptors derive from a human donor with Susac syndrome. Each CDR3 is given with its conserved first and last residue. The D gene is left open where the match is weak. Not every row has a clone size; where given, it reads once, few, many or a size class.

TGCAGTGCTAGATCCCCAGGTAGCGGGAGGCCGTGGGAGCAGTACTTC CSARSPGSGRPWEQYF TRBJ2-7 TRBV20-1 . TRBD2
TGTGCCAGCAGTCTACGACAGAGCTCCTACAATGAGCAGTTCTTC CASSLRQSSYNEQFF TRBJ2-1 TRBV12-3/TRBV12-4 . .
TGTGCCAGCAGCTTAGGGGACAATCAGCCCCAGCATTTT CASSLGDNQPQHF TRBJ1-5 TRBV7-8 . .
TGTGCCAGCAGCGTAGATCTCGCGGAGACCCAGTACTTC CASSVDLAETQYF TRBJ2-5 TRBV9 . .
TGTGCCGCTACGGGTTTTGAGACCCAGTACTTC CAATGFETQYF TRBJ2-5 TRBV6-6 . .
TGTGCCAGCGAACCTTACAGGAGATCGGGTGGCAATCAGCCCCAGCATTTT CASEPYRRSGGNQPQHF TRBJ1-5 TRBV19 . .
TGTGCCAGCAGCTTTAGCGAGAGCACAGATACGCAGTATTTT CASSFSESTDTQYF TRBJ2-3 TRBV7-2 . .
TGTGCCAGCACCCAGGGGGATGGCAATCAGCCCCAGCATTTT CASTQGDGNQPQHF TRBJ1-5 TRBV5-8 . TRBD1
TGTGCCAGCAGTGGGGGCAGTAGTAGCAATCAGCCCCAGCATTTT CASSGGSSSNQPQHF TRBJ1-5 TRBV2 . .
TGTGCCTGGACCGATATAGCGGGCCCCTCCTACAATGAGCAGTTCTTC CAWTDIAGPSYNEQFF TRBJ2-1 TRBV30 . TRBD2
TGTGCCACCAGTGATGACACTAGCGGCTCCTACAATGAGCAGTTCTTC CATSDDTSGSYNEQFF TRBJ2-1 TRBV24-1 . TRBD2
TGTGCCAGCAGCCTTGTATCAGGGGATATTGGGGAGACCCAGTACTTC CASSLVSGDIGETQYF TRBJ2-5 TRBV5-6 . .
TGCAGCGCGTTGACAGCAAATAATCAGCCCCAGCATTTT CSALTANNQPQHF TRBJ1-5 TRBV29-1 . .
TGCAGTGCGCGGGACCCCCATGGCTACACCTTC CSARDPHGYTF TRBJ1-2 TRBV20-1 once .
TGTGCCTGGAGTGTATCCAGGGTTGGTTCCGGGGAGCTGTTTTTT CAWSVSRVGSGELFF TRBJ2-2 TRBV30 . .
TGTGCCAGCAGTTACTTGGGGACTAGCGGCTCCTACGAGCAGTACTTC CASSYLGTSGSYEQYF TRBJ2-7 TRBV6-5 . TRBD2
TGCGCCAGCAGCTTGGATTCAGGTATCAATCAGCCCCAGCATTTT CASSLDSGINQPQHF TRBJ1-5 TRBV5-1 . .
TGTGCCAGTAGTACGTCCCGGGACACAGTTGAAGCTTTCTTT CASSTSRDTVEAFF TRBJ1-1 TRBV19 . .
TGTGCCAGCAGCTTGCTGGGAGACACTGAAGCTTTCTTT CASSLLGDTEAFF TRBJ1-1 TRBV5-6 few .
TGTGCCAGCAGCCTAGCTCTCTTGCAGTACTTC CASSLALLQYF TRBJ2-7 TRBV28 . .
TGCAGTGCTAGAGACCTACTAGCGGGGCTGGGCAGGGAGCAGTTCTTC CSARDLLAGLGREQFF TRBJ2-1 TRBV20-1 . TRBD2
TGTGCCAGCAGCGTAGTCCCACAAAGTCCCAAAAACATTCAGTACTTC CASSVVPQSPKNIQYF TRBJ2-4 TRBV9 . .
TGCAGTGCTAGAGATCCACTAGCGGCCTACAATGAGCAGTTCTTC CSARDPLAAYNEQFF TRBJ2-1 TRBV20-1 . TRBD2
TGCAGTGCGGTGAGCTCTGGGGCCAACGTCCTGACTTTC CSAVSSGANVLTF TRBJ2-6 TRBV20-1 . .
TGTGCCAGCAGAAAGGATCGCGAGACCCAGTACTTC CASRKDRETQYF TRBJ2-5 TRBV28 . .
TGTGCCAGCAGCCAAGATCGGCGGGGGGGCACAGATACGCAGTATTTT CASSQDRRGGTDTQYF TRBJ2-3 TRBV3-1 . TRBD2
TGTGCCAGCAGGCAGGGAGGCAATGAGCAGTTCTTC CASRQGGNEQFF TRBJ2-1 TRBV21-1 . .
TGTGCCGTGACCGACGCCGCGGACAATGAGCAGTTCTTC CAVTDAADNEQFF TRBJ2-1 TRBV5-4 . .
TGTGCCAGTAACACAGGGGGGGCCAACGTCCTGACTTTC CASNTGGANVLTF TRBJ2-6 TRBV19 . .